The rows below give T cell receptor beta chains drawn from one sample of a study of OX40 agonist ivuxolimab in advanced cancers. Produced via immunoSEQ multiplex PCR; TCRdb's table is partial and in-frame only. This sample has 85,000 to 130,000 clones; just over 90% occur once, and the top ten carry about 0.29%. This material consisted of CD4+ or CD8+ T cells sorted from blood, taken in a trial of the OX40 agonist ivuxolimab. The receptor source for this set is an adult with an advanced solid tumor such as melanoma, head and neck, liver or kidney cancer. Both conserved end residues are part of each CDR3. D genes are given only for firm matches. A row's size may be missing; if present it is once, few, many or a size class.

j_gene,v_gene,abundance,d_gene,CDR3aa,CDR3nt
TRBJ2-4,TRBV7-2,-,-,CASSLVLVTKNIQYF,TGTGCCAGCAGCTTAGTACTAGTCACCAAAAACATTCAGTACTTC
TRBJ2-7,TRBV6-5,-,TRBD1,CASSYGDRGLYEQYF,TGTGCCAGCAGTTACGGAGACAGGGGGTTATACGAGCAGTACTTC
TRBJ2-7,TRBV29-1,-,TRBD2,CSAMGLAGEYSYEQYF,TGCAGCGCCATGGGGCTAGCGGGAGAATACTCCTACGAGCAGTACTTC
TRBJ2-1,TRBV7-2,-,TRBD2,CASSSLGRDRSNEQFF,TGTGCCAGCAGCTCCCTAGGGAGGGATCGAAGCAATGAGCAGTTCTTC
TRBJ2-1,TRBV7-9,-,TRBD1,CASSLTGGFYNEQFF,TGTGCCAGCAGCTTAACAGGGGGGTTTTACAATGAGCAGTTCTTC
TRBJ1-1,TRBV7-8,-,-,CASSPPTSFRGRTEAFF,TGTGCCAGCAGCCCACCAACGTCCTTCAGGGGACGCACTGAAGCTTTCTTT
TRBJ1-1,TRBV6-1,-,TRBD1,CASKQGRSTEAFF,TGTGCCAGCAAACAGGGGAGGAGCACTGAAGCTTTCTTT
TRBJ2-7,TRBV11-3,-,-,CASSLAGGSNDEQYF,TGTGCCAGCAGCTTAGCGGGCGGCTCTAACGACGAGCAGTACTTC
TRBJ2-1,TRBV9,-,TRBD2,CASSPGLAGNYNEQFF,TGTGCCAGCAGCCCGGGACTAGCGGGTAACTACAATGAGCAGTTCTTC
TRBJ2-5,TRBV7-9,-,TRBD2,CASSRLAGSEETQYF,TGTGCCAGCAGCCGACTAGCGGGATCGGAAGAGACCCAGTACTTC
TRBJ2-5,TRBV18,-,TRBD2,CASSLEYAGGTSGEETQYF,TGTGCCAGCTCACTAGAATATGCAGGCGGTACTAGCGGAGAAGAGACCCAGTACTTC
TRBJ2-1,TRBV5-8,once,-,CASSLEDSSYNEQFF,TGTGCCAGCAGCTTGGAGGATAGCTCCTACAATGAGCAGTTCTTC
TRBJ1-3,TRBV5-5,-,-,CASSPTGARGNTIYF,TGTGCCAGCAGCCCCACGGGGGCCAGGGGAAACACCATATATTTT
TRBJ2-7,TRBV21-1,-,-,CASSKFRPNEQYF,TGTGCCAGCAGCAAATTCCGGCCAAACGAGCAGTACTTC
TRBJ2-7,TRBV7-2,-,-,CASSLGAGYEQYF,TGTGCCAGCAGCTTAGGAGCGGGTTACGAGCAGTACTTC
TRBJ1-1,TRBV28,-,-,CASTPTSVNTEAFF,TGTGCCAGCACCCCTACAAGTGTGAACACTGAAGCTTTCTTT
TRBJ2-1,TRBV5-1,-,-,CASSLPDGYEQFF,TGCGCCAGCAGCTTGCCGGATGGGTATGAGCAGTTCTTC